This T cell receptor beta chain comes out of a study of blood T cells in healthy people across ages. Findings and caveats of the study: Per million T cells, TCR beta diversity dropped roughly linearly as age increased.

Looked up from germline, CDR1 is SGHVS and CDR2 is FQNEAQ. This CDR3 region has 19 residues. Between the trimmed V and J ends, which lost 1 base and 1 base, there was a span of 22 bases. Next came a second PCR, run for roughly 6 to 11 cycles, which used a sample-barcoded 5' primer along with a J-beta primer mix. A tag from a template-switch adaptor with 12 random nucleotides marked each cDNA molecule. TCRdb re-called the 5' RACE reads with MiXCR, one entry per CDR3 protein. The sample carries 1.5 million to 1.9 million distinct CDR3 sequences, approximately 42% recorded once. About this clonotype itself: Its target is not known.

Sequenced: blood. This clonotype was sampled from a woman younger than 35 in good health. This chain uses TRBV7-8 with TRBJ1-2, with a weak D call TRBD1 (5 bases). The CDR3 DNA is TGTGCCAGCAGCTTAGGACCTGGTGGCAGGCGGAGGGGTAACTATGGCTACACCTTC. Translated: CASSLGPGGRRRGNYGYTF.